This is a list of T cell receptor beta chains from one sample in a study of cytomegalovirus exposure and HLA in healthy donors. Sequencing used immunoSEQ multiplex PCR; TCRdb keeps in-frame clones, though not all of them. The sample lists some 170,000 clones, around four fifths occurring once. Sequencing was performed on PBMCs. The receptors come from a woman between 55 and 75 years old in good health and CMV-seropositive. CDR3s include the opening cysteine and the closing phenylalanine or tryptophan. A D gene is named only where the DNA matches it firmly. Some rows have no size entry. The others give once, few or many, or a class for an expanded clone.

clone size | J gene | V gene | D gene | CDR3 length | CDR3 protein | CDR3 DNA
once | TRBJ1-5 | TRBV27 | TRBD1 | 15 | CASSPRTGKGQPQHF | TGTGCCAGCAGTCCCCGGACAGGGAAGGGTCAGCCCCAGCATTTT
NA | TRBJ1-3 | TRBV30 | TRBD1 | 14 | CAWSTGVAGNTIYF | TGTGCCTGGTCGACAGGGGTAGCGGGAAACACCATATATTTT
few | TRBJ1-4 | TRBV4-3 | NA | 17 | CASSQAPLGGLGEKLFF | TGCGCCAGCAGCCAAGCCCCCCTCGGGGGGCTGGGGGAAAAACTGTTTTTT
NA | TRBJ1-6 | TRBV6-1 | NA | 13 | CATSGKGGSPLHF | TGTGCCACCTCGGGGAAGGGTGGTTCACCCCTCCACTTT
once | TRBJ2-1 | TRBV7-9 | TRBD1 | 16 | CSSSLWTGGSYNEQFF | TGTTCCAGCAGCCTATGGACAGGGGGCTCCTACAATGAGCAGTTCTTC
NA | TRBJ2-5 | TRBV5-6 | TRBD1 | 14 | CASSGDRYQETQYF | TGTGCCAGCAGCGGGGACAGGTACCAAGAGACCCAGTACTTC
NA | TRBJ2-3 | TRBV27 | TRBD1 | 17 | CASRPSSGTGFTDTQYF | TGTGCCAGCAGGCCTTCCTCCGGGACAGGGTTCACAGATACGCAGTATTTT
NA | TRBJ2-1 | TRBV29-1 | NA | 13 | CSVRPDTYNEQFF | TGCAGCGTCCGTCCGGACACGTACAATGAGCAGTTCTTC
NA | TRBJ2-6 | TRBV19 | TRBD1 | 15 | CASGQGATGANGLTF | TGTGCCAGTGGACAGGGGGCTACTGGGGCCAACGGCCTGACTTTC
few | TRBJ2-7 | TRBV2 | TRBD1 | 14 | CASGPSGTGYEQYF | TGTGCCAGCGGTCCCTCCGGGACAGGGTACGAGCAGTACTTC
NA | TRBJ2-3 | TRBV29-1 | TRBD2 | 15 | CSVAPRAGDSDTQYF | TGCAGCGTGGCCCCCAGAGCGGGAGATTCAGATACGCAGTATTTT
once | TRBJ1-1 | TRBV28 | NA | 16 | CASSLANLQVNTEAFF | TGTGCCAGCAGTTTGGCTAATTTACAGGTGAACACTGAAGCTTTCTTT
NA | TRBJ1-2 | TRBV10-3 | NA | 13 | CAISARTRGGYTF | TGTGCCATCAGTGCCAGGACCAGGGGTGGCTACACCTTC
NA | TRBJ2-7 | TRBV27 | TRBD1 | 17 | CASSLTPTGGLSYEQYF | TGTGCCAGCAGTCTCACTCCGACAGGGGGCCTCTCCTACGAGCAGTACTTC
once | TRBJ2-2 | TRBV19 | TRBD2 | 17 | CASKPTSGFSRAGELFF | TGTGCCAGTAAACCGACTAGCGGGTTCTCACGGGCCGGGGAGCTGTTTTTT
NA | TRBJ1-1 | TRBV9 | NA | 12 | CASSVVDTEAFF | TGTGCCAGCAGCGTAGTAGACACTGAAGCTTTCTTT
NA | TRBJ2-7 | TRBV10-3 | NA | 15 | CATANGAGQSYEQYF | TGTGCCACAGCGAACGGCGCGGGACAGTCCTACGAGCAGTACTTC
NA | TRBJ2-7 | TRBV10-3 | TRBD1 | 14 | CAIKVSGQSYEQYF | TGTGCCATCAAGGTTTCGGGACAGTCCTACGAGCAGTACTTC
NA | TRBJ1-2 | TRBV27 | TRBD1 | 17 | CASTPRGQSQLLLGYTF | TGTGCCAGCACACCCAGGGGACAGTCCCAGCTACTATTGGGCTACACCTTC
once | TRBJ2-7 | TRBV5-6 | NA | 13 | CASSSGNSYEQYF | TGTGCCAGCAGCTCAGGGAACTCCTACGAGCAGTACTTC
NA | TRBJ2-1 | TRBV4-3 | TRBD2 | 15 | CASSRLAGGPGEQFF | TGCGCCAGCAGCCGACTAGCGGGGGGGCCAGGTGAGCAGTTCTTC
NA | TRBJ1-5 | TRBV27 | TRBD1 | 15 | CASSRWDSSNQPQHF | TGTGCCAGCAGTAGATGGGACAGTTCGAATCAGCCCCAGCATTTT
NA | TRBJ1-2 | TRBV5-1 | TRBD1 | 14 | CASSLGRQGYGYTF | TGCGCCAGCAGCTTGGGGCGACAGGGGTATGGCTACACCTTC
NA | TRBJ2-5 | TRBV28 | NA | 16 | CASSLSGGTAQETQYF | TGTGCCAGCAGTTTAAGTGGTGGTACAGCCCAAGAGACCCAGTACTTC
NA | TRBJ1-2 | TRBV5-5 | NA | 13 | CASSVQVNYGYTF | TGTGCCAGCAGCGTACAGGTTAACTATGGCTACACCTTC
NA | TRBJ2-5 | TRBV5-1 | NA | 14 | CASSAGLGGETQYF | TGCGCCAGCTCGGCGGGACTCGGAGGAGAGACCCAGTACTTC
NA | TRBJ1-6 | TRBV18 | TRBD1 | 15 | CASSPPGQGSSPLHF | TGTGCCAGCTCACCACCTGGACAGGGCAGTTCACCCCTCCACTTT
NA | TRBJ2-7 | TRBV6-5 | TRBD1 | 14 | CASTQTGGAYEQYF | TGTGCCAGCACCCAGACAGGGGGCGCCTACGAGCAGTACTTC
NA | TRBJ1-5 | TRBV27 | TRBD1 | 15 | CASSLQGARNQPQHF | TGTGCCAGCAGTTTACAGGGGGCTCGCAATCAGCCCCAGCATTTT
NA | TRBJ1-3 | TRBV5-1 | TRBD1 | 15 | CASSLGTGDGNTIYF | TGCGCCAGCAGCTTGGGGACAGGGGACGGAAACACCATATATTTT
NA | TRBJ2-3 | TRBV7-3 | TRBD2 | 18 | CASSFLAGGPGRTDTQYF | TGTGCCAGCAGCTTTCTAGCGGGAGGACCGGGGCGCACAGATACGCAGTATTTT
NA | TRBJ1-4 | TRBV5-1 | TRBD1 | 14 | CASTMTGRNEKLFF | TGCGCCAGCACCATGACAGGGCGTAATGAAAAACTGTTTTTT
NA | TRBJ1-3 | TRBV28 | NA | 16 | CASSSGIFFSGNTIYF | TGTGCCAGCAGCTCCGGGATTTTCTTCTCTGGAAACACCATATATTTT
NA | TRBJ2-1 | TRBV28 | TRBD2 | 16 | CASTHGGGRSTNEQFF | TGTGCCAGCACTCATGGGGGGGGACGGAGCACCAATGAGCAGTTCTTC
once | TRBJ1-2 | TRBV9 | TRBD1 | 15 | CASSAVGQGGYGYTF | TGTGCCAGCAGCGCCGTGGGACAGGGTGGCTATGGCTACACCTTC
NA | TRBJ2-7 | TRBV7-9 | TRBD2 | 17 | CASSLQGLAGPAHEQYF | TGTGCCAGCAGCTTACAGGGACTAGCGGGACCCGCCCACGAGCAGTACTTC
NA | TRBJ1-3 | TRBV6-5 | NA | 14 | CASRGLNSGNTIYF | TGTGCCAGCAGAGGACTGAACTCTGGAAACACCATATATTTT
once | TRBJ2-5 | TRBV29-1 | TRBD1 | 13 | CSVGRDRGGSQYF | TGCAGCGTTGGGAGGGACAGGGGAGGATCCCAGTACTTC
NA | TRBJ1-6 | TRBV27 | NA | 14 | CASSSGLTNSPLHF | TGTGCCAGCAGTTCGGGACTGACAAATTCACCCCTCCACTTT
NA | TRBJ2-2 | TRBV2 | TRBD1 | 14 | CASRDRGNTGELFF | TGTGCCAGCCGCGACAGGGGTAACACCGGGGAGCTGTTTTTT
NA | TRBJ1-2 | TRBV5-1 | TRBD1 | 16 | CASSLAGTGLTGGYTF | TGCGCCAGCAGCTTGGCAGGGACAGGCCTAACGGGCGGCTACACCTTC